The rows below give T cell receptor beta chains drawn from one sample of a study of cytomegalovirus exposure and HLA in healthy donors. TCRdb's table, derived via immunoSEQ multiplex PCR, lists solely in-frame clones and lacks some. Here the sample spans over 150,000 clones, around 68% being singletons. The sample comprised PBMCs. The receptor set was obtained from a woman between 40 and 50 years old in good health and CMV-seropositive. CDR3s include the opening cysteine and the closing phenylalanine or tryptophan. The order of the fields is V gene, D gene, clone size, J gene, CDR3 protein, CDR3 DNA. D genes are given only for firm matches. Not all rows give a size; the values are once, few, many and, for expanded clones, a class.

>TRBV7-6|TRBD1|NA|TRBJ2-7
CASSPGDRGYEQYF
TGTGCCAGCAGCCCGGGAGACAGGGGCTACGAGCAGTACTTC
>TRBV10-2|TRBD1|few|TRBJ1-1
CASSDTQGVNTEAFF
TGCGCCAGCAGTGATACACAGGGGGTTAACACTGAAGCTTTCTTT
>TRBV27|NA|NA|TRBJ2-2
CASSPGGNTGELFF
TGTGCCAGCAGTCCCGGAGGGAACACCGGGGAGCTGTTTTTT
>TRBV6-5|TRBD1|NA|TRBJ1-1
CASSQGAAFF
TGTGCCAGCAGCCAGGGGGCAGCTTTCTTT
>TRBV19|NA|NA|TRBJ1-2
CASRRRSLQGKGDYGYTF
TGTGCCAGTAGACGCCGAAGTCTACAGGGTAAGGGTGACTATGGCTACACCTTC
>TRBV4-1|TRBD1|NA|TRBJ1-1
CASSLQGGTGAQDTEAFF
TGCGCCAGCAGCCTACAGGGAGGGACAGGGGCGCAGGACACTGAAGCTTTCTTT
>TRBV19|TRBD1|NA|TRBJ1-5
CASRDGQGRQPQHF
TGTGCCAGTAGAGACGGACAGGGGCGTCAGCCCCAGCATTTT
>TRBV7-8|TRBD2|NA|TRBJ2-5
CASSFLAAGEETQYF
TGTGCCAGCAGCTTTCTGGCGGCGGGGGAAGAGACCCAGTACTTC
>TRBV7-2|NA|NA|TRBJ1-1
CASSPQSGRHTEAFF
TGTGCCAGCAGCCCCCAGTCAGGGCGTCACACTGAAGCTTTCTTT
>TRBV29-1|TRBD2|NA|TRBJ2-3
CSVEILAGGTDTQYF
TGCAGCGTTGAGATACTAGCGGGGGGCACAGATACGCAGTATTTT
>TRBV7-2|TRBD1|NA|TRBJ1-4
CASSLGQGEKLFF
TGTGCCAGCAGCTTAGGACAGGGTGAAAAACTGTTTTTT
>TRBV6-1|TRBD1|NA|TRBJ1-2
CASSDLSRDRNF
TGTGCCAGCAGTGACCTCTCTCGGGACAGAAACTTC
>TRBV4-2|TRBD2|NA|TRBJ2-3
CASSRGLAGTDTQYF
TGTGCCAGCAGCCGGGGACTAGCGGGGACAGATACGCAGTATTTT
>TRBV5-6|TRBD2|NA|TRBJ2-3
CASSSTLAGVYF
TGTGCCAGCAGCTCTACCCTAGCGGGGGTCTATTTT